The clone carrying this T cell receptor beta chain has just one count. Its antigen is unidentified. These data belong to a study of cytomegalovirus exposure and HLA in healthy donors. Looking at the study overall: A preliminary data release comprised tens of millions of unique TCRs obtained from HLA-typed donors.

Germline-derived CDR1 and CDR2 are SGHTS and YDEGEE. The CDR3 length is 12 residues. Trimming removed 4 bases at V and 6 bases at J, with 10 bases between. The PCR had 60 Vbeta and 13 Jbeta primers. Data came from immunoSEQ multiplex PCR; TCRdb stores just in-frame clones and leaves some out. Of about 150,000 clones listed, about 80% were seen once; the top ten hold approximately 6.3%. Study-level findings and limits: In a later analysis, specific HLA alleles were associated with 15,000 to 20,000 TCR beta sequences at a 0.05 false discovery rate. Segments of the TCR beta V type were, in most cases, productive about 90% or about 30% of the time in an earlier analysis. Some V segments, including TRBV6-2 and TRBV6-3, were excluded as indistinguishable.

This receptor was taken from a woman aged 45-65 years in good health and CMV-seropositive. V is TRBV5-8 and J is TRBJ1-2; D ambiguous. The sequenced material came from PBMCs. The CDR3 loop is CASSLVGDGYTF. CDR3 DNA: TGTGCCAGCAGCCTGGTTGGAGATGGCTACACCTTC.